The present entry profiles one T cell receptor beta chain with its context. Time point noted: newly diagnosed GD, antithyroid drugs for less than 3 months. PBMCs provided the RNA from which the TCR library was made. J lost 1 base, V lost 3 bases, and 7 bases had no gene match. CDR3 length: 16 residues. Germline V CDR1 and CDR2: DFQATT, SNEGSKA (reference sequence). Investigators prepared the TCR beta libraries by applying iRepertoire HTBI primers and Arm-PCR of CDR3 regions. TCRdb used MiXCR to reprocess the multiplex PCR reads, holding one entry per CDR3 protein. The sample shows about 210,000 distinct CDR3 sequences, around 19% of them seen only once. These data originate in a study of regulatory T cells in long-lasting Graves disease. Overall study context: Graves' patients diagnosed newly had used antithyroid drugs under 3 months.

These same records also appear under a second study, on T cells in Graves' hyperthyroidism and ophthalmopathy.

The source material was peripheral blood mononuclear cells (PBMCs), sampled at new diagnosis, from a patient treated with antithyroid drugs. This chain links TRBV20-1 with TRBJ2-4; 9 bases map to TRBD1. This receptor was obtained from a woman between 25 and 40 years old with Graves disease. CDR3 sequence reads: CSASHLQGAAKNIQYF. DNA of the CDR3: TGCAGTGCTAGCCATCTACAGGGGGCGGCCAAAAACATTCAGTACTTC.